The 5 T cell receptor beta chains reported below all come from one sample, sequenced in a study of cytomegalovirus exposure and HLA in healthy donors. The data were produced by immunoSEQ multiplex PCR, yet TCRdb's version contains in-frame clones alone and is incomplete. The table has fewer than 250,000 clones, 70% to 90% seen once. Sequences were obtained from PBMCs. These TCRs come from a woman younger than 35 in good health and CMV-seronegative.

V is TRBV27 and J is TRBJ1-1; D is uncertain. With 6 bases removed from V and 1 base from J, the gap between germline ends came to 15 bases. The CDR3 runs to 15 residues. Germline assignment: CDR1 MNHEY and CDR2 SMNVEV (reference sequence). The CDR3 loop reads CASSPLGSTNTEAFF. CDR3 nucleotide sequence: TGTGCCAGCAGCCCCCTTGGAAGCACGAACACTGAAGCTTTCTTT.

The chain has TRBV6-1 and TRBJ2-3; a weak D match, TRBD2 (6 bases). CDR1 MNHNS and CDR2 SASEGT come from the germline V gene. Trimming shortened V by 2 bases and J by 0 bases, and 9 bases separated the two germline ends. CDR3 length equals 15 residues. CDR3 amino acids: CASSESGGSTDTQYF. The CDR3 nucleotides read TGTGCCAGCAGTGAATCCGGGGGAAGCACAGATACGCAGTATTTT.

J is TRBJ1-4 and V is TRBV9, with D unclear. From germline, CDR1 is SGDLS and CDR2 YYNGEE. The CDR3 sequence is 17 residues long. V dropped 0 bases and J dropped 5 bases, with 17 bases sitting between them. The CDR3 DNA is TGTGCCAGCAGCGTAGACCTTGGGCGGGCCTTCAATGAAAAACTGTTTTTT. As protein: CASSVDLGRAFNEKLFF.

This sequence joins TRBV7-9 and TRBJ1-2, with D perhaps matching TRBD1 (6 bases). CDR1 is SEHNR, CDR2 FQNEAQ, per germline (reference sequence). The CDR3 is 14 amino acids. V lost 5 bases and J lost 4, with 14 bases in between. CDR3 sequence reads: CASSLTGESYGYTF. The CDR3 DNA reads TGTGCCAGCAGCCTGACAGGAGAAAGCTATGGCTACACCTTC. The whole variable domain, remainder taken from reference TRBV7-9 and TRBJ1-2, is DTGVSQNPRHKITKRGQNVTFRCDPISEHNRLYWYRQTLGQGPEFLTYFQNEAQLEKSRLLSDRFSAERPKGSFSTLEIQRTEQGDSAMYLCASSLTGESYGYTFGSGTRLTVV.

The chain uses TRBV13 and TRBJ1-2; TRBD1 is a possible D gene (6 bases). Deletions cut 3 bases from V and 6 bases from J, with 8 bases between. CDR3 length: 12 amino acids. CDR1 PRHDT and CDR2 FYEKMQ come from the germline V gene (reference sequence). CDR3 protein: CASSFRGDGYTF. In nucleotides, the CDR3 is TGTGCCAGCAGCTTTAGGGGGGATGGCTACACCTTC.